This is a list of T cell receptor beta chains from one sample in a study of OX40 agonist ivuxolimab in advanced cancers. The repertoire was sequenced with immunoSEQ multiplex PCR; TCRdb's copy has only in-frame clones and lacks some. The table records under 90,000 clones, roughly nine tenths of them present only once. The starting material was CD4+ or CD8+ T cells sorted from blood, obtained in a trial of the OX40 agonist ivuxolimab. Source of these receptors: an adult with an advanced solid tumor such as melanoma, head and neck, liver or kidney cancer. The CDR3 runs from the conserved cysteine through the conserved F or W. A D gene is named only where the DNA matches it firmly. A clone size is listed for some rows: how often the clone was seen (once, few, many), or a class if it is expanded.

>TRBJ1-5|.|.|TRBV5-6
TGTGCCAGCAGCTCTAGGGGGGAGGTCCGCCAGCCCCAGCATTTT
CASSSRGEVRQPQHF
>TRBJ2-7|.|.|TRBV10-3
TGTGCCATCAGTGGACGGGACTCCTACGAGCAGTACTTC
CAISGRDSYEQYF
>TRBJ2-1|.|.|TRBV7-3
TGTGCCAGCAGCTTAGGTGGGGGGCCTTACAATGAGCAGTTCTTC
CASSLGGGPYNEQFF
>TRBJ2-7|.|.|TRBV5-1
TGCGCCAGCAGCTTGTTTAGCACCTACGAGCAGTACTTC
CASSLFSTYEQYF
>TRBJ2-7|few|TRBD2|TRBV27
TGTGCCAGCAGACCGACTAGCGGGAGGGCCTCCGAGCAGTACTTC
CASRPTSGRASEQYF
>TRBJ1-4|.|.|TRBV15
TGTGCCACCAGCCCACCCGGCTCAGGGGAATATGGAAAACTGTTTTTT
CATSPPGSGEYGKLFF
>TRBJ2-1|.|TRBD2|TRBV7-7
TGTGCCAGCAGCTTAGCGGGAGGGCCCGACAATGAGCAGTTCTTC
CASSLAGGPDNEQFF
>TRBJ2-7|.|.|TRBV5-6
TGTGCCAGCAGCTTAGCCTACGAGCAGTACTTC
CASSLAYEQYF
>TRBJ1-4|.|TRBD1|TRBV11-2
TGTGCCAGCAGCTTATCCGGACAGGGGGCGGAAAAACTGTTTTTT
CASSLSGQGAEKLFF
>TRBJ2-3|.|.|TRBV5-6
TGTGCCAGCAGCTTGTTCACAGATACGCAGTATTTT
CASSLFTDTQYF